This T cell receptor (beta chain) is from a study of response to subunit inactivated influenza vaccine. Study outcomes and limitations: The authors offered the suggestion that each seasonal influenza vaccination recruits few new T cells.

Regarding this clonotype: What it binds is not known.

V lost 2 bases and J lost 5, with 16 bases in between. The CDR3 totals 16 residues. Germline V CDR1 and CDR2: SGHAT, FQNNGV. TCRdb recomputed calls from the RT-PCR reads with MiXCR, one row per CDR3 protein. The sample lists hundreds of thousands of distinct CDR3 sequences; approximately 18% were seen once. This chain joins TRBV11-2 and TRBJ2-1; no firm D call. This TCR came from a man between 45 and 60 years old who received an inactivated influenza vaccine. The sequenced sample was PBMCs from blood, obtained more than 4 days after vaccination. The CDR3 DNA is TGTGCCAGCAGCTTAAGTCAAGTGTGGCGGAACAATGAGCAGTTCTTC. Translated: CASSLSQVWRNNEQFF.